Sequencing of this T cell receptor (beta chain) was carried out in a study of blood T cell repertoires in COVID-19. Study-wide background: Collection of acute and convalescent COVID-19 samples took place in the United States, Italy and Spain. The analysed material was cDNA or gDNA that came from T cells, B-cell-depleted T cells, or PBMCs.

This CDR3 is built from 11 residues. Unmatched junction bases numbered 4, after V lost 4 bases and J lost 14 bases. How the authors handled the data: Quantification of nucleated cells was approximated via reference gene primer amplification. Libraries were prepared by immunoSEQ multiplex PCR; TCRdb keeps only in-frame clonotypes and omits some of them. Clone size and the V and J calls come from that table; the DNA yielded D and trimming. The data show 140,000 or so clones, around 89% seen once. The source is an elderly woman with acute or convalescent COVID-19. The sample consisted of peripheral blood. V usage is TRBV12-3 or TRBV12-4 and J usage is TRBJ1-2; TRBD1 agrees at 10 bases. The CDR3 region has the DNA TGTGCCAGCAGTTGGGGACAGGGGCAGACCTTC. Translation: CASSWGQGQTF.